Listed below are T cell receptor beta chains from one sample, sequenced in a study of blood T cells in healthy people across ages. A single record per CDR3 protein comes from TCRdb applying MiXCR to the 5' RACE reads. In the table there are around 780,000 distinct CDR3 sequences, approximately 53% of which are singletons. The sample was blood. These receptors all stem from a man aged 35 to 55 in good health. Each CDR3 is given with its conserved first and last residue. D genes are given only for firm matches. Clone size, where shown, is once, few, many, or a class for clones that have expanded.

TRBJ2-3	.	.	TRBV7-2	TGTGCCAGCAGCTCAATAGCCCGGGCAGCCATACGAAGGAGTGGGGATACGCAGTATTTT	CASSSIARAAIRRSGDTQYF
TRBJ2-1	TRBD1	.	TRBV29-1	TGCAGCGTTCCGGGACAGCACTACAATGAGCAGTTCTTC	CSVPGQHYNEQFF
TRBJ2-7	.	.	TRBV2	TGTGCCAGCAGCTCAGACCCCAATGAGCAGTACTTC	CASSSDPNEQYF
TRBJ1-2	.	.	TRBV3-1	TGTGCCAGCAGCCAAGAGTCCAACTATGGCTACACCTTC	CASSQESNYGYTF
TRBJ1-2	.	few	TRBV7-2	TGTGCCAGCAGCTTCCAATTCGGGGGCTTTATCCCCTCAACTAACTATGGCTACACCTTC	CASSFQFGGFIPSTNYGYTF
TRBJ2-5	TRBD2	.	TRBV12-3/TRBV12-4	TGTGCCAGCAGCCCTAATAGCGGGGGCTACAATGAGCAGTACTTC	CASSPNSGGYNEQYF
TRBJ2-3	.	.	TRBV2	TGTGCCAGCAGGAAGGAACAAATTGGAGATACGCAGTATTTT	CASRKEQIGDTQYF
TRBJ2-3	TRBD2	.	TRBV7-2	TGTGCCAGCAGCCTGAGCGGGAGTCGGGCAGATACGCAGTATTTT	CASSLSGSRADTQYF
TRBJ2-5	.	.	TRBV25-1	TGTGCCAGCACCCCAGAGACCCAGTACTTC	CASTPETQYF
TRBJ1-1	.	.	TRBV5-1	TGCGCCAGCAAAGAGCGGGGACCCGGAAATGCTGAAGCTTTCTTT	CASKERGPGNAEAFF
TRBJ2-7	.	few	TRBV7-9	TGTGCCAGCAGCTTACTCGGGCAGTTGGGGGACGAGCAGTACTTC	CASSLLGQLGDEQYF
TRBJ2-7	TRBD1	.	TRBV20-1	TGCAGTGCTTTCGGACAGGGGGGCTCCTACGAGCAGTACTTC	CSAFGQGGSYEQYF
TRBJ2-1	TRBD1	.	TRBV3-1	TGTGCCAGCAGCCAGGGACAGATTACTAATGAGCAGTTCTTC	CASSQGQITNEQFF
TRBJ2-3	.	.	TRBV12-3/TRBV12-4	TGTGCCAGCAGTTTGGGTGGACAGCCCACAGATACGCAGTATTTT	CASSLGGQPTDTQYF
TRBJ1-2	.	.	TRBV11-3	TGTGCCAGCAGCTTAGTTAGTGGAGCCCAGGGGCTCTATGGCTACACCTTC	CASSLVSGAQGLYGYTF
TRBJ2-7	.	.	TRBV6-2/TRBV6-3	TGTGCCAGCAGCTCCGCGAACAGTCCCTACGAGCAGTACTTC	CASSSANSPYEQYF
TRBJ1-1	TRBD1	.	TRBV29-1	TGCAGCGCGGACAGGGGGGACACTGAAGCTTTCTTT	CSADRGDTEAFF
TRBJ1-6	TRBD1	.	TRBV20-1	TGCAGTGCCTTGCCCGGGACAGATAATTCACCCCTCCACTTT	CSALPGTDNSPLHF
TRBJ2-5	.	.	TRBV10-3	TGTGCCATCAGCCCAGAGGACGGTAGGGAGACCCAGTACTTC	CAISPEDGRETQYF
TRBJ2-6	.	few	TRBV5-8	TGTGCCAGCAGCTTGTCCCTACACGTCCTGACTTTC	CASSLSLHVLTF
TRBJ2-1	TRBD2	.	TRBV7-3	TGTGCCAGCAGCTTCACGGCAATAGCGGGAAGCGGATACAATGAGCAGTTCTTC	CASSFTAIAGSGYNEQFF
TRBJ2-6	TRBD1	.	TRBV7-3	TGTGCCAGCAGCTTGGACAGGGGCGTTACTGGGGCCAACGTCCTGACTTTC	CASSLDRGVTGANVLTF
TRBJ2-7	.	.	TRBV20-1	TGCAGTGCAGGGACACTCTCCTACGAGCAGTACTTC	CSAGTLSYEQYF
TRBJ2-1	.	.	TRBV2	TGTGCCAGCAGTCGAAACCTCGAGCCACAGTTCTTC	CASSRNLEPQFF
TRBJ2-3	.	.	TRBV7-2	TGTGCCACCCAAGGTCAGCTTCCACGGGATACGCAGTATTTT	CATQGQLPRDTQYF
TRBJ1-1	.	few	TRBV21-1	TGTGCCAGCAGCACCCCCGGGACGCTCTCCGGCTTATGCGATCTGAACACTGAAGCTTTCTTT	CASSTPGTLSGLCDLNTEAFF
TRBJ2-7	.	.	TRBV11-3	TGTGCCAGCAGCTTCACCCTGCTATCCGAGCAGTACTTC	CASSFTLLSEQYF
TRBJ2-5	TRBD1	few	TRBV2	TGTGCCAGCGGAGGGGACAGGGCACAAGAGACCCAGTACTTC	CASGGDRAQETQYF
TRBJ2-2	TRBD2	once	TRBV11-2	TGTGCCAGCAGCCTCGCATTGCTTGCGGGAGCCGGGGAGCTGTTTTTT	CASSLALLAGAGELFF
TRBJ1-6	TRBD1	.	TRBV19	TGTGCCGGTAGTATAGGACAGGGGGATTCACCCCTCCACTTT	CAGSIGQGDSPLHF
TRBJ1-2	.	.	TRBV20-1	TGCAGTGCTAGAGACAGGGTTCGGGCCGATAACTATGGCTACACCTTC	CSARDRVRADNYGYTF
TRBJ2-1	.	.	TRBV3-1	TGTGCCAGCAGCCAAGGGTCTAGCTTTAGTGAGCAGTTCTTC	CASSQGSSFSEQFF
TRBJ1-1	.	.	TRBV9	TGTGCCAGCAGCCCACCTCCAGGAAGCGCTTTCTTT	CASSPPPGSAFF
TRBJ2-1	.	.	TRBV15	TGTGCCACCAGCAGAGATTACAATGAGCAGTTCTTC	CATSRDYNEQFF
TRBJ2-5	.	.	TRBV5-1	TGCGCCAGCAGCTTGGCCTTCGGGGTCCAAGAGACCCAGTACTTC	CASSLAFGVQETQYF
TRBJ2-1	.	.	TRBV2	TGTGCCAGCAGTGGGACTAGTCAGGGGAGGCAGTTCTTC	CASSGTSQGRQFF
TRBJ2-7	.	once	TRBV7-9	TGTGCCAGCAGCTCCCGGGACGAGGTCTACGAGCAGTACTTC	CASSSRDEVYEQYF
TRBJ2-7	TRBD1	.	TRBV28	TGCGCCAGCAGGTCACAGGGGTACGAGCAGTACTTC	CASRSQGYEQYF
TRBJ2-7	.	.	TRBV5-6	TGTGCCAGCAGCACCGACAGATACGAGCAGCACTTC	CASSTDRYEQHF